The 20 T cell receptor beta chains listed next were all sequenced from one sample in a study of identical twins. TCRdb reanalysed the 5' RACE reads using MiXCR and keeps one entry per CDR3 protein. This table holds about 390,000 distinct CDR3 sequences, around 9.7% found once. The sequenced material came from naive T cells sorted from blood. These receptor sequences come from a woman in her forties or fifties in good health.

The chain's CDR3 is CSSRWDRHTQYF. The CDR3 DNA sequence: TGCAGCTCGCGCTGGGACAGACATACGCAGTATTTT. The genes are TRBV29-1 and TRBJ2-3; 7 bases agree with TRBD1. The germline V gene has CDR1 SQVTM and CDR2 ANQGSEA. The CDR3 runs to 12 residues. With V trimmed by 8 bases and J by 7 bases, 9 bases remained unmatched.

The chain couples TRBV6-2 or TRBV6-3 to TRBJ2-3; 8 bases are shared with TRBD2. With 7 bases clipped from V and 4 bases from J, the junction kept 10 bases outside the gene matches. Germline assignment: CDR1 MNHEY and CDR2 SVGEGT. The CDR3 consists of 15 residues. The CDR3 DNA sequence: TGTGCCAGCATGACAAGCGGGAGAGGTCCAGATACGCAGTATTTT. This gives the protein CASMTSGRGPDTQYF.

This clonotype has at least ten counts. V usage is TRBV5-1 and J usage is TRBJ2-3; 10 bases map to TRBD2. The germline gives CDR1 SGHRS, CDR2 YFSETQ. V was clipped by 3 bases and J by 0 bases; unmatched bases: 4. There are 16 residues in the CDR3. CDR3 protein: CASSSGLAISTDTQYF. Written as DNA, the CDR3 is TGCGCCAGCAGCTCGGGACTAGCGATAAGCACAGATACGCAGTATTTT.

This chain joins TRBV5-1 and TRBJ2-3, with a weak D call TRBD1 (6 bases). This CDR3 contains 17 residues. V was clipped by 2 bases and J by 2 bases, with 18 bases between them. CDR1 and CDR2 from the germline V gene are SGHRS and YFSETQ. The CDR3 nucleotides read TGCGCCAGCAGCTTCGGACAGTTCAGTTCGTTCACAGATACGCAGTATTTT. Its protein product is CASSFGQFSSFTDTQYF.

This clonotype was seen only a few times. The rearrangement uses TRBV27 and TRBJ2-5; 9 bases map to TRBD2. The V gene end was trimmed by 2 bases and the J gene end by 4 bases; junction bases not matched to a gene: 8. Germline CDR1 MNHEY, CDR2 SMNVEV (reference sequence). This CDR3 spans 16 amino acids. CDR3 DNA sequence: TGTGCCAGCAGTTTACGGCGGGAGGGCCGGGGAGAGACCCAGTACTTC. Translating gives CASSLRREGRGETQYF.

This clonotype was picked up a small number of times. CDR3 DNA sequence: TGTGCCAGCAGCGACGGACAGGGGGGGAGTCAGCCCCAGCATTTT. Translated: CASSDGQGGSQPQHF. The chain has TRBV7-9 and TRBJ1-5; 10 bases agree with TRBD1. CDR1 is SEHNR, CDR2 FQNEAQ, per germline (reference sequence). CDR3 length equals 15 residues. Trimming took 5 bases from V and 6 from J; bases not matched to a gene: 7.

This clonotype was found a few times. This sequence joins TRBV11-2 and TRBJ2-3; D gene unclear. There are 13 residues in the CDR3. Trimming pared 7 bases from V and 1 base from J, leaving 9 bases between. Germline values: CDR1 SGHAT, CDR2 FQNNGV. CDR3 region: CASIPRGTDTQYF. The CDR3 DNA follows: TGTGCCAGCATCCCTCGGGGCACAGATACGCAGTATTTT. The whole variable domain, remainder taken from reference TRBV11-2 and TRBJ2-3, is EAGVAQSPRYKIIEKRQSVAFWCNPISGHATLYWYQQILGQGPKLLIQFQNNGVVDDSQLPKDRFSAERLKGVDSTLKIQPAKLEDSAVYLCASIPRGTDTQYFGPGTRLTVL.

This clonotype was seen many times. This chain joins TRBV27 and TRBJ1-1, with 7 bases fitting TRBD1. The CDR3 length is 12 residues. J was trimmed by 7 bases and V by 6 bases; bases with no gene match: 5. Germline CDR1 MNHEY, CDR2 SMNVEV (reference sequence). In DNA, the CDR3 is TGTGCCAGCAGACAACAGGGGAATGAAGCTTTCTTT. It translates to CASRQQGNEAFF.

This chain connects TRBV20-1 to TRBJ2-3; possible D gene TRBD1, 5 bases. V was shortened by 3 bases and J by 11 bases, with 15 bases between the two germline ends. The germline V gene has CDR1 DFQATT and CDR2 SNEGSKA (reference sequence). The CDR3 spans 12 residues. The CDR3 DNA sequence: TGCAGTGCTAGGGACCTATCCCAGGGGCAGTATTTT. Its protein is CSARDLSQGQYF.

This clonotype has ten or more counts. The chain uses TRBV29-1 and TRBJ2-1; possibly TRBD1 for D (7 bases). The CDR3 has 14 amino acids. With 7 bases removed from V and 0 bases from J, the gap between germline ends came to 13 bases. The germline V gene encodes CDR1 SQVTM and CDR2 ANQGSEA. CDR3 protein: CSAGRGDSYNEQFF. The CDR3 DNA is TGCAGCGCAGGCAGGGGGGACTCCTACAATGAGCAGTTCTTC.

The chain has TRBV27 and TRBJ2-7; no definite D call. Trimming removed 8 bases from V and 3 bases from J, with 11 bases in between. Per germline, CDR1 MNHEY and CDR2 SMNVEV (reference sequence). The CDR3 spans 12 residues. This CDR3 is CASPRANYEQYF. The CDR3 DNA is TGTGCCAGCCCTAGGGCGAACTACGAGCAGTACTTC.

The V and J genes are TRBV12-5 and TRBJ1-2; D is undetermined. V dropped 2 bases and J dropped 6 bases, with 13 bases sitting between them. This CDR3 has 14 amino acids. Germline V gives CDR1 LGHNT, CDR2 FRNRAP. The CDR3 here is CASGLFLGKNGYTF. The CDR3 DNA reads TGTGCTAGTGGTTTGTTCCTGGGCAAGAATGGCTACACCTTC.

This clonotype was counted many times. The chain couples TRBV2 to TRBJ2-3; 10 bases are shared with TRBD2. Germline V gene sequence: CDR1 SNHLY, CDR2 FYNNEI. V was clipped by 6 bases and J by 0 bases; unmatched bases: 9. The CDR3 contains 17 residues. This chain's CDR3 is CASRELAGPTSTDTQYF. CDR3 in DNA: TGTGCCAGCAGGGAACTAGCGGGACCGACAAGCACAGATACGCAGTATTTT. The entire variable domain, with the rest obtained from reference TRBV2 and TRBJ2-3, is as follows: EPEVTQTPSHQVTQMGQEVILRCVPISNHLYFYWYRQILGQKVEFLVSFYNNEISEKSEIFDDQFSVERPDGSNFTLKIRSTKLEDSAMYFCASRELAGPTSTDTQYFGPGTRLTVL.

The V gene is TRBV9, the J gene TRBJ2-1, with 8 bases matching TRBD2. Trimming took 0 bases from V and 5 from J; bases not matched to a gene: 4. Germline CDR1 and CDR2: SGDLS and YYNGEE. The CDR3 sequence is 15 residues long. The CDR3: CASSVGREANNEQFF. The CDR3 DNA is TGTGCCAGCAGCGTAGGGCGGGAGGCCAACAATGAGCAGTTCTTC.

The V gene is TRBV12-3 or TRBV12-4, the J gene TRBJ2-5, with no clear D. The CDR3 sequence is 14 residues long. V was clipped by 5 bases and J by 2 bases, with 12 bases between them. The CDR3 bases are TGTGCCAGCAGTCCGCCGGCTCTACAAGAGACCCAGTACTTC. Its protein product is CASSPPALQETQYF.

Many counts were recorded for this clonotype. The V and J genes are TRBV4-1 and TRBJ2-7, with D perhaps TRBD2 (6 bases). The CDR3 has 15 residues. Germline V lookup: CDR1 MGHRA, CDR2 YSYEKL. The V end was cut by 3 bases, the J end by 4 bases, with 16 bases between. CDR3 in amino acids: CASSHLAERGYEQYF. The DNA for the CDR3 is TGCGCCAGCAGCCATTTAGCGGAGAGAGGTTACGAGCAGTACTTC.

J is TRBJ2-6 and V is TRBV30; tentative D call: TRBD1 (6 bases). Germline values: CDR1 GTSNPN, CDR2 SVGIG (reference sequence). V was pared by 5 bases and J by 4 bases, with 12 bases between. There are 14 residues in the CDR3. CDR3 sequence reads: CAWGQGIGANVLTF. The CDR3, as DNA: TGTGCCTGGGGCCAGGGGATAGGGGCCAACGTCCTGACTTTC. The variable domain in full, completed from reference TRBV30 and TRBJ2-6, reads SQTIHQWPATLVQPVGSPLSLECTVEGTSNPNLYWYRQAAGRGLQLLFYSVGIGQISSEVPQNLSASRPQDRQFILSSKKLLLSDSGFYLCAWGQGIGANVLTFGAGSRLTVL.

This chain joins TRBV12-3 or TRBV12-4 and TRBJ1-1; D gene uncertain. The V end lost 3 bases, the J end lost 7 bases, and 12 bases lay between the germline ends. The CDR3 has 13 residues. The CDR3 loop reads CASSFEIPNEAFF. The CDR3 DNA follows: TGTGCCAGCAGTTTTGAGATCCCCAATGAAGCTTTCTTT.

A few counts support this clonotype. The V and J genes are TRBV30 and TRBJ1-2, with D possibly being TRBD1 (6 bases). Between the trimmed V and J ends, which lost 4 bases and 5 bases, there was a span of 11 bases. The germline V gene encodes CDR1 GTSNPN and CDR2 SVGIG (reference sequence). CDR3 length equals 12 residues. CDR3 residues: CAWIRGWYGYTF. CDR3 DNA sequence: TGTGCCTGGATCAGGGGATGGTATGGCTACACCTTC.

This chain links TRBV5-1 with TRBJ2-5, with a tentative D call TRBD1 (6 bases). The germline V gene encodes CDR1 SGHRS and CDR2 YFSETQ. The V end was cut by 0 bases, the J end by 2 bases, with 20 bases between. The CDR3 has 18 residues. The CDR3 nucleotides read TGCGCCAGCAGCTTGGAAACCGGGACATGGCTGAAACAAGAGACCCAGTACTTC. Amino acids: CASSLETGTWLKQETQYF.